The 20 T cell receptor beta chains below come from one sample, sequenced in a study of blood T cell repertoires in COVID-19. Clones were sequenced by immunoSEQ multiplex PCR, and TCRdb holds only the in-frame ones, with some missing. Here the sample spans 95,000 to 110,000 clones, roughly nine tenths being singletons. Source material: peripheral blood. The receptors were sampled from a woman older than 75 in a cohort sampled during active COVID-19.

The gene calls are TRBV3-1 (or the pseudogene TRBV3-2) and TRBJ2-1; TRBD2 matches at 9 bases. Germline V CDR1 and CDR2: LGHDT, YNNKEL (reference sequence). This CDR3 contains 15 residues. V lost 0 bases to trimming and J lost 7 bases; unmatched junction nucleotides: 4. The CDR3 sequence: CASSQESSGRNEQFF. The CDR3 nucleotides are TGTGCCAGCAGCCAAGAGTCCAGCGGGAGGAATGAGCAGTTCTTC.

The CDR3 protein is CASSAGSSYNSPLHF. The CDR3 nucleotides read TGTGCCAGCAGTGCAGGAAGCTCCTATAATTCACCCCTCCACTTT. This chain connects TRBV2 to TRBJ1-6; D is undetermined. CDR1 and CDR2 (germline): SNHLY, FYNNEI. The CDR3 has 15 amino acids. The germline V and J ends were trimmed by 4 bases and 0 bases, with 7 bases remaining between them. Full variable domain (remainder filled in from reference TRBV2 and TRBJ1-6): EPEVTQTPSHQVTQMGQEVILRCVPISNHLYFYWYRQILGQKVEFLVSFYNNEISEKSEIFDDQFSVERPDGSNFTLKIRSTKLEDSAMYFCASSAGSSYNSPLHFGNGTRLTVT.

The genes are TRBV24-1 and TRBJ2-3; possible D gene TRBD2, 7 bases. The V end lost 8 bases, the J end lost 1 base, and 33 bases lay between the germline ends. The CDR3 consists of 21 residues. Per germline, CDR1 KGHDR and CDR2 SFDVKD. The CDR3 nucleotides are TGTGCCACCACCGATAATGGAAGGGGGGGGGTACTCGAGAGACGCACAGATACGCAGTATTTT. Translated: CATTDNGRGGVLERRTDTQYF.

CDR3 sequence: CASQAYEQYF. CDR3 bases: TGTGCCAGCCAGGCATACGAGCAGTACTTC. V is TRBV6-5 and J is TRBJ2-7; D gene unclear. Trimming took 8 bases from V and 4 from J, leaving 6 bases between them. This CDR3 is 10 amino acids long. CDR1 is MNHEY, CDR2 SVGAGI, per germline.

In nucleotides, the CDR3 is TGTGCCAGCAGCTCGACAGTGAACAATGAGCAGTTCTTC. Translated: CASSSTVNNEQFF. This chain joins TRBV11-2 and TRBJ2-1; possibly TRBD1 for D (5 bases). Between the trimmed V and J ends, which lost 4 bases and 5 bases, there was a span of 9 bases. CDR3 size: 13 residues. The germline V gene encodes CDR1 SGHAT and CDR2 FQNNGV.

V is TRBV9 and J is TRBJ2-1; a possible D gene is TRBD1 (6 bases). This CDR3 region has 16 residues. V was cut by 4 bases and J by 0 bases, with 14 bases left in between. The V gene's germline CDR1 is SGDLS and CDR2 YYNGEE. DNA of the CDR3: TGTGCCAGCAGCCCCGGGACACCCAGCTCCTACAATGAGCAGTTCTTC. It encodes CASSPGTPSSYNEQFF.

CDR3: CSVVGSTRGGELFF. In DNA, the CDR3 is TGCAGCGTTGTTGGCTCAACCCGGGGCGGGGAGCTGTTTTTT. This chain uses TRBV29-1 with TRBJ2-2; D is possibly TRBD2 (5 bases). The CDR3 has 14 amino acids. The V gene's germline CDR1 is SQVTM and CDR2 ANQGSEA. With 4 bases removed from V and 7 bases from J, the gap between germline ends came to 16 bases.

The rearrangement uses TRBV19 and TRBJ2-4; D is possibly TRBD2 (6 bases). Germline values: CDR1 LNHDA, CDR2 SQIVND (reference sequence). Trimming removed 6 bases at V and 9 bases at J, with 21 bases between. The length of the CDR3 is 15 residues. CDR3 DNA: TGTGCCAGTAGCACCGGGACTCGGGGAAGGATCATTCAGTACTTC. Translated, it gives CASSTGTRGRIIQYF.

The chain has TRBV7-6 and TRBJ1-3; tentative D call: TRBD1 (5 bases). This CDR3 is 15 amino acids long. Looked up from germline, CDR1 is SGHVS and CDR2 is FNYEAQ. The V end lost 2 bases, the J end lost 4 bases, and 12 bases lay between the germline ends. The CDR3 loop reads CASSLTSGIGNTIYF. DNA of the CDR3: TGTGCCAGCAGCTTAACCTCAGGGATCGGAAACACCATATATTTT.

This clone was detected only once. The V and J genes are TRBV6-5 and TRBJ1-6, with no clear D. The V end was cut by 7 bases, the J end by 6 bases, with 13 bases between. This CDR3 region has 14 residues. Germline CDR1 and CDR2: MNHEY and SVGAGI. The CDR3 DNA reads as TGTGCCAGCAAGCGCACGGAATTTAATTCACCCCTCCACTTT. This translates into CASKRTEFNSPLHF.

This sequence joins TRBV15 and TRBJ1-1, with TRBD1 identical over 11 bases. Germline V gene lookup returns CDR1 LNHNV and CDR2 YYDKDF (reference sequence). The CDR3 consists of 16 residues. V trimming: 5 bases; J trimming: 2 bases; junction bases outside the gene matches: 7. CDR3 protein: CATSEGTGGYNTEAFF. CDR3 DNA: TGTGCCACCAGCGAAGGGACAGGGGGTTACAACACTGAAGCTTTCTTT.

J is TRBJ2-7 and V is TRBV4-1, with 13 bases lining up with TRBD2. The germline gives CDR1 MGHRA, CDR2 YSYEKL. This CDR3 contains 21 residues. The J segment lost 6 bases and the V segment lost 0 bases, leaving 20 bases of the junction unmatched. CDR3 loop: CASSQDWATSGRPVLRSEQYF. The CDR3 coding sequence is TGCGCCAGCAGCCAAGATTGGGCGACTAGCGGGAGGCCCGTATTAAGGAGCGAGCAGTACTTC.

The CDR3 DNA reads TGCGCCAGCAGCCAAGATCGTAGCGGCTCCTACAATGAGCAGTTCTTC. Its protein product is CASSQDRSGSYNEQFF. This rearrangement joins TRBV4-1 to TRBJ2-1; maybe TRBD2 (6 bases). The V gene lost 0 bases and the J gene lost 0 bases, with 9 bases spanning the gap. Germline V gives CDR1 MGHRA, CDR2 YSYEKL. The CDR3 has 16 amino acids.

Comments on this clone: This may stem from a read error, because a much larger clone lies one nucleotide away. Other DNA sequences in the sample encode the same CDR3. The chain employs TRBV3-1 (or the pseudogene TRBV3-2) and TRBJ1-1; unclear D gene. The CDR3 runs to 14 residues. Germline V gene lookup returns CDR1 LGHDT and CDR2 YNNKEL (reference sequence). V was trimmed by 2 bases and J by 1 base, leaving 8 bases between them. The CDR3 bases are TGTGCCAGCAGCCAAAAAGAAGCGAACACTGAAGCTTTCTTT. Its translation: CASSQKEANTEAFF.

Only one count was recorded for this clone. V gene TRBV27 combines with J gene TRBJ2-2; D uncertain. The V gene lost 3 bases and the J gene lost 3 bases, with 14 bases spanning the gap. CDR3 size: 16 residues. From germline, CDR1 is MNHEY and CDR2 SMNVEV (reference sequence). CDR3 amino acids: CASSFLPTIYTGELFF. The CDR3 DNA reads as TGTGCCAGCAGTTTTCTCCCAACTATCTACACCGGGGAGCTGTTTTTT.

The chain uses TRBV4-1 and TRBJ2-1, with a tentative D call TRBD2 (7 bases). Germline V gene sequence: CDR1 MGHRA, CDR2 YSYEKL. The CDR3 is 13 residues long. The V end lost 8 bases, the J end lost 4 bases, and 12 bases lay between the germline ends. CDR3 in amino acids: CASRGGGYNEQFF. The DNA for the CDR3 is TGCGCCAGCCGGGGAGGGGGGTACAATGAGCAGTTCTTC.

The chain is built from TRBV18 and TRBJ2-1, with D unresolved. The germline gives CDR1 KGHSH, CDR2 LQKENI. The CDR3 loop spans 14 amino acids. V was pared by 4 bases and J by 7 bases, with 14 bases between. CDR3 DNA sequence: TGTGCCAGCTCACTCACTCTGGGCGAAAATGAGCAGTTCTTC. It codes for CASSLTLGENEQFF.

The V call is TRBV18, the J call TRBJ2-5, with a tentative D call TRBD2 (7 bases). CDR1 and CDR2 (germline): KGHSH, LQKENI. Trimming took 2 bases from V and 5 from J, leaving 21 bases between them. The CDR3 has 17 residues. CDR3: CASSPRGGQAFGETQYF. The CDR3 region has the DNA TGTGCCAGCTCACCAAGGGGGGGACAAGCCTTTGGGGAGACCCAGTACTTC.

This chain links TRBV28 with TRBJ2-1; D perhaps matches TRBD1 (5 bases). The germline V gene encodes CDR1 MDHEN and CDR2 SYDVKM. The CDR3 runs to 15 residues. Trimming took 3 bases from V and 15 from J, leaving 24 bases between them. The chain's CDR3 is CASSFPNSPGNHRFF. The CDR3 nucleotides are TGTGCCAGCAGTTTCCCCAACTCCCCAGGGAATCATCGGTTCTTC. The full variable domain, in which reference TRBV28 and TRBJ2-1 provide the parts outside the CDR3, is DVKVTQSSRYLVKRTGEKVFLECVQDMDHENMFWYRQDPGLGLRLIYFSYDVKMKEKGDIPEGYSVSREKKERFSLILESASTNQTSMYLCASSFPNSPGNHRFFGPGTRLTVL.

The chain links TRBV14 to TRBJ1-1; D call uncertain. This CDR3 spans 14 amino acids. Deletions cut 0 bases from V and 3 bases from J, with 8 bases between. Germline V gene data show CDR1 as SGHDN and CDR2 as FVKESK. The CDR3 region is CASSQDEGYTEAFF. Here the CDR3 DNA reads TGTGCCAGCAGCCAAGACGAGGGTTACACTGAAGCTTTCTTT.